This TCR beta chain derives from a study of blood T cell repertoires in COVID-19. Study context: Material from acute and convalescent COVID-19 was sourced from the United States, Italy and Spain.

V was pared by 9 bases and J by 4 bases, with 13 bases between. The CDR3 covers 13 residues. Per germline, CDR1 SNHLY and CDR2 FYNNEI. Only in-frame clones appear in the TCRdb table, and some are missing; sequencing was by immunoSEQ multiplex PCR. The table has about 390,000 clones, approximately 87% seen once. The rearrangement links TRBV2 to TRBJ1-5; a weak D match, TRBD1 (5 bases). The specimen sequenced was PBMCs or T cells enriched from blood (not recorded which). This clonotype was obtained from a woman in her forties or fifties who had recovered from COVID-19. In DNA, the CDR3 is TGTGCCAGTGGGACTTTCTGGAATCAGCCCCAGCATTTT. It specifies CASGTFWNQPQHF.